The source of this TCR beta chain is a study of cytomegalovirus exposure and HLA in healthy donors. The PCR contained 60 Vbeta and 13 Jbeta primers. Libraries were prepared by immunoSEQ multiplex PCR; TCRdb keeps only in-frame clonotypes and omits some of them. The sample shows approximately 100,000 clones, more than 60% of them seen only once. The CDR3 spans 11 residues. V lost 5 bases, J lost 10 bases, and 2 bases stayed unmatched. Germline assignment: CDR1 MNHEY and CDR2 SVGAGI. The chain uses TRBV6-5 and TRBJ2-1, with 7 positions matching TRBD1. This clonotype was obtained from a female donor in good health and CMV-seronegative. Sequenced material: PBMCs. DNA for the CDR3: TGTGCCAGCAGTCCGGGACAGGAGCAGTTCTTC. This codes for CASSPGQEQFF.